This T cell receptor (beta chain) was found in a study of blood T cell repertoires in COVID-19. Turning to the study itself: Material from acute and convalescent COVID-19 was sourced from the United States, Italy and Spain.

Produced via immunoSEQ multiplex PCR; TCRdb's table is partial and in-frame only. The repertoire consists of approximately 140,000 clones, with 65% to 80% occurring once and the leading ten covering roughly 17%. The CDR3 sequence is 10 residues long. With 7 bases removed from V and 5 bases from J, the gap between germline ends came to 3 bases. The clonotype was recovered from a man aged 45 to 65 with acute or convalescent COVID-19. Sequenced: peripheral blood. This chain joins TRBV12-3 or TRBV12-4 and TRBJ1-3; D is unclear. The CDR3 nucleotides read TGTGCCAGCACAAGAAACACCATATATTTT. Translating gives CASTRNTIYF.